This TCR beta chain was captured by sequencing in a study of response to subunit inactivated influenza vaccine. Notes on the study in general: The authors suggested that every seasonal influenza vaccination recruits few new T cells.

Germline CDR1 and CDR2: DFQATT and SNEGSKA (reference sequence). The CDR3 runs 13 residues. Trimming took off 7 bases at V and 3 bases at J, with 12 bases between the two ends. One entry per CDR3 protein results from TCRdb running MiXCR on the RT-PCR reads. The table records 450,000 to 600,000 distinct CDR3 sequences, 15% to 20% of them present only once. This clonotype was found many times. Antigen specificity is unknown. Sequenced here: CD4+ T cells sorted from PBMCs, sampled approximately 25 months after vaccination. The clonotype originates from a man aged 45 to 70 who received an inactivated influenza vaccine. The rearrangement joins TRBV20-1 to TRBJ2-2; D is unclear. Here the CDR3 reads CSGRRQDTGELFF. Here the CDR3 DNA reads TGCAGTGGAAGGCGGCAGGACACCGGGGAGCTGTTTTTT.